Below are 18 T cell receptor beta chains sequenced from a single sample in a study of T cells in localized non-small cell lung cancer (dated by TCRdb to the early 2020s). To prepare the library, the immunoSEQ multiplex PCR assay was applied. TCRdb took over this immuneACCESS table, retaining in-frame rearrangements with V and J assigned. Such tables are incomplete; in checked studies, under half of the missing clones stem from an unresolved V gene, and the remainder is unexplained. This sample gives some 11,000 clones in total; 75% to 85% of them show up just once. The ten largest clones capture 20% of the sample. The specimen was peripheral blood mononuclear cells, collected before any cancer treatment. The source is a female donor of 60 years or more with stage II lung adenocarcinoma.

The chain employs TRBV5-4 and TRBJ1-1, with 8 positions matching TRBD1. The CDR3 spans 14 residues. Germline CDR1 and CDR2: SGHNT and YYREEE (reference sequence). Trimming cost V 0 bases and J 4 bases; bases outside gene matches: 2. The CDR3 nucleotides are TGTGCCAGCAGCTTGGTCGACAGGGGCACTGAAGCTTTCTTT. It encodes CASSLVDRGTEAFF.

This chain links TRBV20-1 with TRBJ1-1; no definite D call. With 6 bases removed from V and 10 bases from J, the gap between germline ends came to 15 bases. The CDR3 length is 11 residues. Germline V gene data show CDR1 as DFQATT and CDR2 as SNEGSKA (reference sequence). This CDR3 is CSASRVSRAFF. DNA for the CDR3: TGCAGTGCAAGTCGGGTGTCACGAGCTTTCTTT.

This clone was counted a few times. The chain couples TRBV11-1 to TRBJ2-3; 11 nucleotides line up with TRBD2. CDR1 is SGHAT and CDR2 is FQDESV in the germline V gene (reference sequence). Trimming removed 4 bases from V and 6 bases from J; junction bases left unmatched: 9. The length of the CDR3 is 16 residues. CDR3 sequence (DNA): TGTGCCAGCAGCTCCTGGATAGCGGGAGGGGTGGATACGCAGTATTTT. It encodes CASSSWIAGGVDTQYF.

This chain uses TRBV28 with TRBJ2-7; 10 nucleotides line up with TRBD2. The germline gives CDR1 MDHEN, CDR2 SYDVKM. V shed 4 bases and J 3 bases; nucleotides not matched to a gene: 3. CDR3 size: 14 residues. The CDR3 spells CASSSSGSRYEQYF. CDR3 bases: TGTGCCAGCAGTTCTAGCGGGAGTCGCTACGAGCAGTACTTC.

This chain uses TRBV30 with TRBJ1-1; D is uncertain. CDR3 size: 13 residues. The V gene's germline CDR1 is GTSNPN and CDR2 SVGIG (reference sequence). The V end lost 2 bases, the J end lost 0 bases, and 7 bases lay between the germline ends. The CDR3 sequence is CAWSPDMNTEAFF. In nucleotides, the CDR3 is TGTGCCTGGAGTCCAGATATGAACACTGAAGCTTTCTTT.

In its sample, this clone was seen once. The chain combines TRBV11-2 with TRBJ2-4; 9 bases line up with TRBD2. V was pared by 2 bases and J by 15 bases, with 5 bases of the junction left unmatched. The CDR3 is 12 amino acids. Germline values: CDR1 SGHAT, CDR2 FQNNGV. CDR3 sequence reads: CASSLIPGLAYF. CDR3 DNA: TGTGCCAGCAGCTTAATACCGGGACTAGCGTACTTC.

Remarks on this clone: The junction does not match germline at one end; this may be a read error. This chain uses TRBV7-7 with TRBJ2-5; 9 bases are shared with TRBD2. The CDR3 extends over 16 amino acids. Germline V gene lookup returns CDR1 SSHAT and CDR2 FNYEAQ (reference sequence). For the CDR3, the DNA is TGTGCTAGCAGCTTAGCAACAGCGGGGGGCGGGGAGACCCAGTACTTC. Its protein product is CASSLATAGGGETQYF.

This sequence joins TRBV19 and TRBJ2-1; 10 bases fit TRBD2. After removal of 5 bases from V and 4 bases from J, the junction contained 20 bases not matched to a gene. Germline V gene data show CDR1 as LNHDA and CDR2 as SQIVND (reference sequence). The CDR3 extends over 20 amino acids. Written as DNA, the CDR3 is TGTGCCAGTAGTTATACCCTTTATTCCATAGCGGGAGGACCTTACAATGAGCAGTTCTTC. Its translation: CASSYTLYSIAGGPYNEQFF.

The chain employs TRBV28 and TRBJ1-2; the D gene is possibly TRBD1 (6 bases). This CDR3 is built from 12 residues. V was trimmed by 3 bases and J by 8 bases, leaving 10 bases between them. The germline gives CDR1 MDHEN, CDR2 SYDVKM. The CDR3, as DNA: TGTGCCAGCAGTTTGATGACAGGCGGCTACACCTTC. Its translation is CASSLMTGGYTF.

This clone appeared once. V is TRBV5-5 and J is TRBJ1-1; tentatively, D is TRBD1 (6 bases). Germline V CDR1 and CDR2: SGHKS, YYEKEE (reference sequence). The CDR3 runs to 15 residues. V lost 2 bases and J 5 bases, leaving 16 bases between the germline ends. CDR3 protein: CASSLEGEDFTEAFF. As DNA, the CDR3 is TGTGCCAGCAGCTTAGAGGGGGAAGATTTTACTGAAGCTTTCTTT.

The V call is TRBV10-3, the J call TRBJ2-7, with TRBD1 identical over 8 bases. The CDR3 loop spans 14 amino acids. V dropped 4 bases and J dropped 3; count of bases not matched to a gene: 5. CDR1 is ENHRY and CDR2 is SYGVKD in the germline V gene. The CDR3 protein is CAISGGQASYEQYF. CDR3 coding DNA: TGTGCCATCAGTGGGGGACAGGCAAGCTACGAGCAGTACTTC.

The chain has TRBV29-1 and TRBJ1-2; D is uncertain. The CDR3 covers 11 residues. CDR1 is SQVTM and CDR2 is ANQGSEA in the germline V gene. Trimming stripped 4 bases from V and 2 bases from J, with 5 bases between. The CDR3 sequence: CSVGENYGYTF. CDR3 DNA: TGCAGCGTTGGTGAGAACTATGGCTACACCTTC.

The V and J genes are TRBV7-9 and TRBJ2-3, with 7 bases that match TRBD1. The CDR3 is made up of 16 amino acids. Trimming at V came to 4 bases and at J to 3 bases, leaving 10 bases not matched to a gene. CDR1 SEHNR and CDR2 FQNEAQ come from the germline V gene (reference sequence). CDR3 amino acids: CASSSIKGAATDTQYF. In DNA, the CDR3 is TGTGCCAGCAGCTCAATCAAGGGGGCGGCAACAGATACGCAGTATTTT.

V and J are TRBV18 and TRBJ2-1; tentatively, D is TRBD2 (6 bases). CDR1 is KGHSH and CDR2 is LQKENI in the germline V gene. The V end lost 7 bases, the J end lost 4 bases, and 17 bases lay between the germline ends. This CDR3 comprises 15 residues. CDR3 sequence reads: CASFPPGLRYNEQFF. The CDR3 DNA is TGTGCCAGCTTTCCACCGGGACTTAGATACAATGAGCAGTTCTTC.

This sequence joins TRBV5-4 and TRBJ1-1; TRBD1 aligns across 7 bases. The length of the CDR3 is 16 residues. J was trimmed by 0 bases and V by 0 bases; bases with no gene match: 5. Germline V gene sequence: CDR1 SGHNT, CDR2 YYREEE (reference sequence). In nucleotides, the CDR3 is TGTGCCAGCAGCTTGGTCGCCGGGACAGTGAACACTGAAGCTTTCTTT. Amino acid sequence: CASSLVAGTVNTEAFF.

This chain uses TRBV7-3 with TRBJ2-3; 7 bases agree with TRBD1. V was pared by 5 bases and J by 1 base, with 6 bases of the junction left unmatched. Per germline, CDR1 SGHTA and CDR2 FQGTGA. The CDR3 runs to 15 residues. The CDR3 loop reads CASSPDRARTDTQYF. In DNA, the CDR3 is TGTGCCAGCAGCCCCGACAGGGCCCGCACAGATACGCAGTATTTT.

The V call is TRBV30, the J call TRBJ2-5; 11 bases line up with TRBD2. The CDR3 covers 15 residues. J lost 4 bases, V lost 3 bases, and 7 bases had no gene match. Germline V gene sequence: CDR1 GTSNPN, CDR2 SVGIG (reference sequence). The chain's CDR3 is CAWSPGLAEGETQYF. The CDR3 DNA reads as TGTGCCTGGAGCCCGGGACTAGCGGAGGGAGAGACCCAGTACTTC.

The V gene is TRBV28, the J gene TRBJ1-1; no clear D gene. Trimming left V 3 bases short and J 0 bases short, with 14 bases between. CDR1 MDHEN and CDR2 SYDVKM come from the germline V gene. The CDR3 is 16 residues long. This chain's CDR3 is CASSLTSPTLNTEAFF. In nucleotides, the CDR3 is TGTGCCAGCAGTTTGACATCGCCTACTTTGAACACTGAAGCTTTCTTT.